This TCR beta chain originates from a study of post-analysis software for immune sequencing data. Study as a whole: Patients with relapsing-remitting, secondary progressive and progressive-relapsing multiple sclerosis courses were all represented.

Carried by the TCR beta cDNA libraries were unique molecular identifiers. T cells numbering 1 to 10 million yielded 450,000 to 500,000 cDNA molecules. Via MiXCR, TCRdb re-called the PCR reads, giving one row per CDR3 protein. The sample gives 600,000 to 750,000 distinct CDR3 sequences, around 64% of which show up once; 10% to 12% is in the top ten. This CDR3 comprises 11 residues. Trimming left V 11 bases short and J 14 bases short, with 19 bases between. The germline CDR1 and CDR2 sequences are MRHNA and SNTAGT. With respect to this clonotype: Its antigen is unidentified.

The study's findings and limits: Among multiple sclerosis patients, normalized Chao1 diversity was significantly below that of controls. TRBV5-6, TRBV5-1 and TRBV20-1 were among several TRBV segments more frequent in patients than controls. The authors found that F measure strongly co-clustered same-batch samples.

The sample taken for sequencing was blood. The genes are TRBV6-4 and TRBJ2-4; possibly TRBD2 for D (5 bases). The TCR was taken from a girl aged 2 to 9 with multiple sclerosis. The CDR3 DNA sequence: TGTGCCGGCCGGCGGGCAGGAGGCGAGTACTTC. Its translation: CAGRRAGGEYF.